This is a list of T cell receptor beta chains from one sample in a study of TIL therapy for anti-PD-1-resistant metastatic lung cancer. Sequencing was performed with immunoSEQ multiplex PCR; in TCRdb, only in-frame clones are kept and a portion is missing. The sample records 50,000 or so clones, around 80% being singletons. Material: blood, obtained at baseline. The source of these receptors is a woman aged 25-80 years with non-small cell lung cancer. Both conserved end residues are part of each CDR3. The D gene is left open where the match is weak. The size entry is marked missing in some rows and otherwise reads once, few, many or a size class.

j_gene	d_gene	abundance	v_gene	CDR3nt	CDR3aa
TRBJ2-7	NA	NA	TRBV6-5	TGTGCCAGCAGTCTAGGTCCCTCCTACGAGCAGTACTTC	CASSLGPSYEQYF
TRBJ1-1	TRBD1	NA	TRBV6-1	TGTGCCAGCAGTGTGTATCAGGGGGGGAACACTGAAGCTTTCTTT	CASSVYQGGNTEAFF
TRBJ2-7	NA	few	TRBV5-6	TGTGCCAGCAGCTCCCGCTCGAGAGGGACACTGGCCTCCTACGAGCAGTACTTC	CASSSRSRGTLASYEQYF
TRBJ2-5	TRBD2	once	TRBV7-2	TGTGCCAGCAGCTTAGTGCCCGCTGGCGGGGGGTCCCAAGAGACCCAGTACTTC	CASSLVPAGGGSQETQYF
TRBJ2-7	TRBD1	NA	TRBV6-1	TGTGCCAGCAGTGAAATGTACAGGGGTTACGAGCAGTACTTC	CASSEMYRGYEQYF
TRBJ2-2	TRBD2	NA	TRBV7-9	TGTGCCAGCAGCATAGCGGGAGTCGCCACCGGGGAGCTGTTTTTT	CASSIAGVATGELFF
TRBJ1-5	NA	NA	TRBV10-3	TGTGCCATCAGTGAGAGAGAGGGGCAGCCCCAGCATTTT	CAISEREGQPQHF
TRBJ2-3	NA	NA	TRBV7-9	TGTGCCAGCAGCTTAGACGGATCCACAGATACGCAGTATTTT	CASSLDGSTDTQYF
TRBJ1-6	NA	few	TRBV4-3	TGCGCCAGCAGCCAAAGCCGGGCCTCACCCCTCCACTTT	CASSQSRASPLHF
TRBJ1-1	NA	once	TRBV10-3	TGTGCCATCAACGCCGGCCCGAACACTGAAGCTTTCTTT	CAINAGPNTEAFF
TRBJ2-7	TRBD1	NA	TRBV28	TGTGCCAGCAGTCGACAGGGGGCGAGCTCCTACGAGCAGTACTTC	CASSRQGASSYEQYF
TRBJ2-5	TRBD1	NA	TRBV10-3	TGTGCCATCAGTGAGTCGACACAGGGGCTGGAGACCCAGTACTTC	CAISESTQGLETQYF
TRBJ2-7	TRBD2	NA	TRBV7-9	TGTGCCAGCAGCTTAGCGCATAGCGGGAGAAACGAGCAGTACTTC	CASSLAHSGRNEQYF
TRBJ1-1	NA	NA	TRBV2	TGTGCCAGCAGTCCACCCAACACTGAAGCTTTCTTT	CASSPPNTEAFF
TRBJ1-4	TRBD1	once	TRBV9	TGTGCCAGCAGCGCTTCGGGACAGGGTCTCGAAAAACTGTTTTTT	CASSASGQGLEKLFF
TRBJ2-7	TRBD2	NA	TRBV2	TGTGCCAGAAATCTGGCTACTAGCGGGGAAACCTACGAGCAGTACTTC	CARNLATSGETYEQYF
TRBJ1-6	NA	NA	TRBV9	TGTGCCAGCAGCGGAGGGGACACCTGGAGGTACAATTCACCCCTCCACTTT	CASSGGDTWRYNSPLHF
TRBJ2-7	TRBD1	NA	TRBV6-5	TGTGCCACTGCGACAGGGTGGAACGAGCAGTACTTC	CATATGWNEQYF